These T cell receptor beta chains were read from a single sample in a study of cytomegalovirus exposure and HLA in healthy donors. The table came from immunoSEQ multiplex PCR; TCRdb's copy has only in-frame clones and leaves some out. The sample carries about 140,000 clones, about 80% recorded once. The sample taken for sequencing was PBMCs. These TCRs come from a woman in her 40s in good health and CMV-seronegative. Each CDR3 is given without its conserved first and last residue. Each record gives: J gene, D gene, V gene, CDR3 protein. A D gene is named only where the DNA matches it firmly.

TRBJ2-5 TRBD1 TRBV5-1 ASSLGTGVQETQY
TRBJ1-4 TRBD1 TRBV11-1 ASSPRDREATNEKLF
TRBJ1-5 NA TRBV10-1 ASSERGQTNQPQH
TRBJ2-3 NA TRBV9 ASSVDGGVSTDTQY
TRBJ2-7 NA TRBV6-5 ASSLVLEAGEQY
TRBJ2-5 NA TRBV21-1 ASSKVVFGRAPRETQY
TRBJ2-1 TRBD2 TRBV27 ASSFTSGSFYNEQF
TRBJ1-5 NA TRBV7-2 ASSLVGTHNSNQPQH
TRBJ1-2 TRBD1 TRBV7-8 ASSPGTASYGYT
TRBJ2-5 NA TRBV7-2 ASSRDISETQY
TRBJ2-7 TRBD2 TRBV7-8 ASSLSGGGHEQY
TRBJ2-1 TRBD2 TRBV19 ASSQREGRNEQF
TRBJ2-4 TRBD2 TRBV4-1 ASSQETSGSHGAKNIQY
TRBJ2-7 TRBD2 TRBV2 ASSPRTSGSYEQY
TRBJ1-1 NA TRBV2 ASSENRNTEAF
TRBJ1-2 NA TRBV5-4 ASSLQGTISYT
TRBJ2-3 NA TRBV10-3 AISDPIGPTDTQY
TRBJ2-3 TRBD1 TRBV2 ASSGDRTDTQY
TRBJ2-2 TRBD2 TRBV9 ASSVAGRLASVGELF
TRBJ1-2 NA TRBV9 ASSVVDGRGAPNYGYT
TRBJ2-5 NA TRBV2 ASSGTQSSGETQY
TRBJ1-1 TRBD1 TRBV19 ASSITGVNTEAF
TRBJ2-1 TRBD2 TRBV9 ASSVSLYPGSGKILTNNEQF
TRBJ1-1 NA TRBV5-1 ASSLDEAAEAF
TRBJ2-7 TRBD2 TRBV11-1 ASSLGGLAGTLGEQY
TRBJ2-5 TRBD1 TRBV4-2 ASSQGLGGAETQY
TRBJ2-7 NA TRBV7-3 ASSLTTSAEQY
TRBJ1-1 NA TRBV2 ASSDESGSEAF
TRBJ1-1 TRBD1 TRBV28 AGRTGMNTEAF
TRBJ2-5 NA TRBV6-5 ASSEQGSFGETQY
TRBJ2-7 TRBD2 TRBV2 ASIRPSGTPYEQY
TRBJ2-1 TRBD2 TRBV9 ASSVDGRGAEQF
TRBJ1-2 NA TRBV9 ASSSQGNGYT
TRBJ2-1 TRBD2 TRBV5-1 ASSWRRASGEGSNEQF
TRBJ1-2 NA TRBV9 ASSVSVGYGYT
TRBJ2-7 TRBD1 TRBV7-9 ASSILQGSDYEQY
TRBJ2-1 TRBD2 TRBV5-1 ASSRLAGTDEQF
TRBJ2-5 TRBD2 TRBV2 ASSGTSGSLTETQY
TRBJ2-5 NA TRBV5-1 ASSFGGRFETQY
TRBJ2-1 TRBD2 TRBV11-3 ASSRTSGRYNEQF
TRBJ1-5 TRBD1 TRBV28 ASRLGQGMLYSNQPQH
TRBJ2-2 NA TRBV19 ASVRGANTGELF
TRBJ2-1 TRBD1 TRBV2 ASSDTGQGF
TRBJ1-2 TRBD1 TRBV7-9 ATRNRDRGPYGYT
TRBJ2-5 NA TRBV6-1 ASSEAGAGTQY
TRBJ2-2 TRBD2 TRBV7-2 ASSPGLAGAGELF
TRBJ1-5 NA TRBV27 ARLGREWGGAGSVSNQPQH
TRBJ1-1 NA TRBV10-3 ATQQARNTEAF
TRBJ2-1 NA TRBV2 ASSEPGASGYNEQF
TRBJ1-6 NA TRBV6-5 ASSYQVPRDNSPLH
NA TRBD1 TRBV18 ASSPKSGGITYEQY
TRBJ2-1 NA TRBV6-1 ASIPYGISGNEQF
TRBJ2-4 NA TRBV4-3 ASSQDPTTEAGAVIAKNIQY
TRBJ2-7 TRBD1 TRBV9 ASSTGQALYEQY